This T cell receptor (beta chain) was recovered during a study of blood T cell repertoires in COVID-19. Study-level background: Researchers got acute and convalescent COVID-19 samples from the United States, Italy and Spain. Sample material is recorded as cDNA or gDNA derived from T cells, B-cell-depleted T cells, or PBMCs.

Authors' methods: Amplification with reference gene primers provided the estimates of nucleated cell counts. Assay used: immunoSEQ multiplex PCR; TCRdb lists only in-frame clones, some missing. V, J and clone size reflect that table, while D and trimming were determined from the DNA. The profile covers 20,000 to 30,000 clones, with under 95% appearing a single time and more than 4% taken by the ten largest. V was clipped by 3 bases and J by 2 bases, with 6 bases between them. CDR1 and CDR2 from the germline V gene are KGHDR and SFDVKD. This CDR3 comprises 14 residues. The chain has TRBV24-1 and TRBJ2-2; unclear D gene. Sequencing used peripheral blood. The clonotype originates from a woman between 50 and 59 years old with active COVID-19. For the CDR3, the DNA is TGTGCCACCAGTGATGGCCCCAACACCGGGGAGCTGTTTTTT. Translated: CATSDGPNTGELFF.